This T cell receptor (beta chain) was captured in a study of regulatory T cells in long-lasting Graves disease. Study in general: For a period under 3 months, newly diagnosed Graves' patients had taken antithyroid drugs. Study-level points and caveats: Those with persistent disease had in common more public clonotypes (around 2,700) than new patients (roughly 1,000). Under persistent disease, TRBV28, TRBJ1-2 and TRBJ2-5 were used preferentially.

This CDR3 has 14 amino acids. With V trimmed by 5 bases and J by 10 bases, 14 bases remained unmatched. Germline CDR1 and CDR2: DFQATT and SNEGSKA (reference sequence). Library construction for TCR beta used iRepertoire HTBI primers and Arm-PCR of CDR3 regions. TCRdb independently ran MiXCR on the multiplex PCR reads; one entry per CDR3 protein. This table has about 420,000 distinct CDR3 sequences, approximately 16% appearing once. In regard to this clonotype: Its target is not known. Being one base from a much bigger clone, this may be a read error.

The time point here: newly diagnosed GD, antithyroid drugs for less than 3 months. Extracted RNA from PBMCs served as the source of the TCR library. The data also belong to a second study, concerning T cells in Graves' hyperthyroidism and ophthalmopathy. That source reports: HTBI primers were employed in a first-round RT-PCR of the TCR CDR3.

The chain couples TRBV20-1 to TRBJ2-7, with 10 bases lining up with TRBD2. The sample here was peripheral blood mononuclear cells (PBMCs), taken at new diagnosis, from a patient treated with antithyroid drugs. The sequence came from a young woman with Graves disease. The CDR3 DNA reads TGCAGTGCTTTGGGGCCTAGCGGGAGTAGTGATCAGTACTTC. Amino acids: CSALGPSGSSDQYF.